The rows below give T cell receptor beta chains drawn from one sample of a study of cytomegalovirus exposure and HLA in healthy donors. Data came from immunoSEQ multiplex PCR; TCRdb stores just in-frame clones and leaves some out. This table holds roughly 160,000 clones, roughly 76% found once. The sample comprised PBMCs. The source of these receptors is a woman aged 45-60 years in good health and CMV-seronegative. Both conserved end residues are part of each CDR3. A D gene is named only where the DNA matches it firmly. Size is omitted from some rows. Given values are once, few, many or a class for expanded clones.

clone size	D gene	V gene	J gene	CDR3 protein	CDR3 DNA
NA	NA	TRBV7-2	TRBJ1-5	CASSPEANQPQHF	TGTGCCAGCAGCCCCGAGGCAAATCAGCCCCAGCATTTT
NA	TRBD2	TRBV5-1	TRBJ2-1	CASSLGRGDYNEQFF	TGCGCCAGCAGCTTGGGCCGGGGGGATTACAATGAGCAGTTCTTC
NA	NA	TRBV28	TRBJ1-3	CASSLAGAVIGNTIYF	TGTGCCAGCAGTTTAGCGGGGGCGGTAATTGGAAACACCATATATTTT
few	TRBD2	TRBV4-2	TRBJ2-5	CASSQVSLAGGQETQYF	TGTGCCAGCAGCCAAGTGTCCCTAGCGGGGGGACAAGAGACCCAGTACTTC
NA	NA	TRBV7-2	TRBJ2-2	CASSSTGELFF	TGTGCCAGCAGCTCTACCGGGGAGCTGTTTTTT
NA	TRBD1	TRBV19	TRBJ1-2	CASFHDRAGGYTF	TGTGCCAGTTTTCACGACAGGGCGGGCGGCTACACCTTC
NA	NA	TRBV5-1	TRBJ2-3	CASSLVAGAQGDTQYF	TGCGCCAGCAGCTTGGTGGCAGGGGCTCAAGGAGATACGCAGTATTTT
NA	NA	TRBV5-1	TRBJ2-1	CASSFTWTTYINEQFF	TGCGCCAGCAGCTTTACGTGGACTACGTATATCAATGAGCAGTTCTTC
NA	TRBD1	TRBV5-1	TRBJ1-2	CASSVTGGGYGYTF	TGCGCCAGCAGCGTGACAGGGGGCGGCTATGGCTACACCTTC
NA	TRBD2	TRBV5-4	TRBJ2-7	CASSGELASEQYF	TGTGCCAGCAGCGGGGAACTAGCGTCCGAGCAGTACTTC
NA	TRBD1	TRBV5-8	TRBJ1-2	CASSVGTTGGAYGYTF	TGTGCCAGCAGCGTGGGGACGACAGGGGGCGCCTATGGCTACACCTTC
NA	NA	TRBV2	TRBJ2-3	CASSQGSHSTDTQYF	TGTGCCAGCAGTCAGGGCTCTCATAGCACAGATACGCAGTATTTT
NA	TRBD1	TRBV6-1	TRBJ1-5	CASKKDRGWFQPQHF	TGTGCCAGCAAAAAAGACAGGGGGTGGTTTCAGCCCCAGCATTTT
once	NA	TRBV4-1	TRBJ1-1	CASSAGWTEAFF	TGCGCCAGCAGCGCAGGGTGGACTGAAGCTTTCTTT
NA	TRBD2	TRBV2	TRBJ2-3	CASSTSTSGSTDTQYF	TGTGCCAGCAGTACAAGTACTAGCGGGAGCACAGATACGCAGTATTTT
NA	TRBD2	TRBV4-3	TRBJ2-3	CASSQDLRGAGVQDTQYF	TGCGCCAGCAGCCAAGATCTCCGTGGGGCGGGAGTACAAGATACGCAGTATTTT
NA	NA	TRBV7-9	TRBJ2-3	CASSPSSRGDTQYF	TGTGCCAGCAGCCCTTCATCGAGGGGGGATACGCAGTATTTT
once	NA	TRBV27	TRBJ1-2	CASSFSGHSGYGYTF	TGTGCCAGCAGTTTCTCGGGTCATTCGGGCTATGGCTACACCTTC
NA	NA	TRBV2	TRBJ2-5	CASSSEQGSETQYF	TGTGCCAGCTCCTCTGAACAGGGCTCTGAGACCCAGTACTTC
NA	TRBD1	TRBV9	TRBJ2-2	CASSPRDRDTGELFF	TGTGCCAGCAGCCCCCGGGACAGGGACACCGGGGAGCTGTTTTTT